Listed below are T cell receptor beta chains from one sample, sequenced in a study of T cell repertoires in ileal Crohn's disease. The assay was immunoSEQ multiplex PCR, and TCRdb's table has in-frame clones only and misses some. Of roughly 17,000 clones in the sample, over 60% were seen once. Sequencing was carried out using ileal tissue. The receptors originated from an adult with Crohn's disease. The CDR3 runs from the conserved cysteine through the conserved F or W. Fields, in order: clone size, D gene, V gene, J gene, CDR3 DNA, CDR3 protein. A D gene is named only where the DNA matches it firmly. Clone size is shown for a subset of rows, as once, few, many or a class of expanded clone.

clone size: NA; D gene: NA; V gene: TRBV27; J gene: TRBJ2-2; CDR3 DNA: TGTGCCAGCAGTTTAGGTAGCAGGGTCCCCGGGGAGCTGTTTTTT; CDR3 protein: CASSLGSRVPGELFF
clone size: NA; D gene: TRBD1; V gene: TRBV30; J gene: TRBJ1-5; CDR3 DNA: TGTGCCTGGAGTTTCGGACAGGGGGCGCGGGGCAATCAGCCCCAGCATTTT; CDR3 protein: CAWSFGQGARGNQPQHF
clone size: NA; D gene: NA; V gene: TRBV19; J gene: TRBJ1-4; CDR3 DNA: TGTGCCAGTAGCGGAGGAGGGACAACTAATGAAAAACTGTTTTTT; CDR3 protein: CASSGGGTTNEKLFF
clone size: NA; D gene: NA; V gene: TRBV4-1; J gene: TRBJ1-2; CDR3 DNA: TGCGCCAGCAGCCAAGGGCCCGGGGGATACTATGGCTACACCTTC; CDR3 protein: CASSQGPGGYYGYTF
clone size: NA; D gene: TRBD1; V gene: TRBV27; J gene: TRBJ2-7; CDR3 DNA: TGTGCCACCCGGGACAGAACCTACGAGCAGTACTTC; CDR3 protein: CATRDRTYEQYF
clone size: NA; D gene: TRBD2; V gene: TRBV15; J gene: TRBJ2-7; CDR3 DNA: TGTGCCACCAGCACCCTCGCGGGGGGGCAGGAGCAGTACTTC; CDR3 protein: CATSTLAGGQEQYF
clone size: NA; D gene: NA; V gene: TRBV4-3; J gene: TRBJ1-1; CDR3 DNA: TGCGCCAGCAGCCGGACATCGTCGGGTACTGAAGCTTTCTTT; CDR3 protein: CASSRTSSGTEAFF
clone size: few; D gene: NA; V gene: TRBV4-1; J gene: TRBJ1-2; CDR3 DNA: TGCGCCAGCAGCCAGGGCCGGGACTGGGATGGGGCTAGTGGCTACACCTTC; CDR3 protein: CASSQGRDWDGASGYTF
clone size: NA; D gene: NA; V gene: TRBV6-6; J gene: TRBJ1-1; CDR3 DNA: TGTGCCAGCAGTTACCGCCCGGGGGGGGACACTGAAGCTTTCTTT; CDR3 protein: CASSYRPGGDTEAFF
clone size: NA; D gene: TRBD1; V gene: TRBV19; J gene: TRBJ1-2; CDR3 DNA: TGTGCCAGTAGTATAGAGAGACAGGGAGTAAATGGCTACACCTTC; CDR3 protein: CASSIERQGVNGYTF
clone size: NA; D gene: TRBD1; V gene: TRBV5-1; J gene: TRBJ2-7; CDR3 DNA: TGCGCCAGCAGCTTGGGGACCGGACAGGGCTACGAGCAGTACTTC; CDR3 protein: CASSLGTGQGYEQYF
clone size: few; D gene: NA; V gene: TRBV19; J gene: TRBJ1-4; CDR3 DNA: TGTGCCAGTAGTATCGCGAGGTTTACTAATGAAAAACTGTTTTTT; CDR3 protein: CASSIARFTNEKLFF
clone size: few; D gene: TRBD2; V gene: TRBV2; J gene: TRBJ2-7; CDR3 DNA: TGTGCCAGCAGGGGCGGGGGGGTGCCCTACGAGCAGTACTTC; CDR3 protein: CASRGGGVPYEQYF
clone size: NA; D gene: NA; V gene: TRBV4-1; J gene: TRBJ2-7; CDR3 DNA: TGCGCCAGCAGCCAAATAGCCGTCGCGGGGGAGCAGTACTTC; CDR3 protein: CASSQIAVAGEQYF
clone size: NA; D gene: TRBD2; V gene: TRBV6-6; J gene: TRBJ2-5; CDR3 DNA: TGTGCCAGCAGTACCGGACTAGCGGGAGGGCGGGAGACCCAGTACTTC; CDR3 protein: CASSTGLAGGRETQYF
clone size: once; D gene: NA; V gene: TRBV30; J gene: TRBJ2-3; CDR3 DNA: TGTGCCTGGAACCTAAACACAGATACGCAGTATTTT; CDR3 protein: CAWNLNTDTQYF
clone size: NA; D gene: TRBD1; V gene: TRBV27; J gene: TRBJ1-6; CDR3 DNA: TGTGCCAGCAGGTTCGGGACAGGCCGTTCACCCCTCCACTTT; CDR3 protein: CASRFGTGRSPLHF
clone size: NA; D gene: TRBD2; V gene: TRBV9; J gene: TRBJ2-1; CDR3 DNA: TGTGCCAGCAGCGAGCTAGCGGGAACGGGTGAGCAGTTCTTC; CDR3 protein: CASSELAGTGEQFF
clone size: NA; D gene: NA; V gene: TRBV5-1; J gene: TRBJ2-7; CDR3 DNA: TGCGCCAGCTCGCCAGGGTATTACGAGCAGTACTTC; CDR3 protein: CASSPGYYEQYF
clone size: NA; D gene: NA; V gene: TRBV4-3; J gene: TRBJ2-2; CDR3 DNA: TGCGCCAGCAGCCAAGTTACGGCAGGGTGGGGCGGGGAGCTGTTTTTT; CDR3 protein: CASSQVTAGWGGELFF
clone size: NA; D gene: NA; V gene: TRBV2; J gene: TRBJ1-4; CDR3 DNA: TGTGCCAGCAGTGTTAGCCAGGGGTATCGGGAAAAACTGTTTTTT; CDR3 protein: CASSVSQGYREKLFF
clone size: NA; D gene: NA; V gene: TRBV7-8; J gene: TRBJ1-2; CDR3 DNA: TGTGCCAGCAGCTTCGCTGGCACTAGGGGACTTAACTATGGCTACACCTTC; CDR3 protein: CASSFAGTRGLNYGYTF
clone size: NA; D gene: NA; V gene: TRBV6-1; J gene: TRBJ1-3; CDR3 DNA: TGTGCCAGCACTCGAGAGATTGTTGCTGGAAACACCATATATTTT; CDR3 protein: CASTREIVAGNTIYF
clone size: NA; D gene: NA; V gene: TRBV6-5; J gene: TRBJ2-2; CDR3 DNA: TGTGCCAGCAGTTTGACATACACCGGGGAGCTGTTTTTT; CDR3 protein: CASSLTYTGELFF
clone size: NA; D gene: TRBD2; V gene: TRBV7-2; J gene: TRBJ2-7; CDR3 DNA: TGTGCCAGCAGCCCGACTAGCGGGCGAACCTACGAGCAGTACTTC; CDR3 protein: CASSPTSGRTYEQYF
clone size: once; D gene: NA; V gene: TRBV9; J gene: TRBJ1-2; CDR3 DNA: TGTGCCAGCAGCTATACAGGGAGTGAGGACTATGGCTACACCTTC; CDR3 protein: CASSYTGSEDYGYTF
clone size: NA; D gene: NA; V gene: TRBV9; J gene: TRBJ1-3; CDR3 DNA: TGTGCCAGCAGCGTAGGCAGAACAACTGGAAACACCATATATTTT; CDR3 protein: CASSVGRTTGNTIYF
clone size: few; D gene: NA; V gene: TRBV6-1; J gene: TRBJ2-6; CDR3 DNA: TGTGCCAGCAGTGAATTAAGTGGCAGGGGAGCCTCTGGGGCCAACGTCCTGACTTTC; CDR3 protein: CASSELSGRGASGANVLTF